This passage covers 12 T cell receptor beta chains from one sample sequenced in a study of blood T cell repertoires in COVID-19. Sequencing used immunoSEQ multiplex PCR; TCRdb keeps in-frame clones, though not all of them. This sample has around 50,000 clones, with more than 85% found just once. Sequencing was carried out using peripheral blood. The source of these receptors is a man between 60 and 75 years old with COVID-19, enrolled during active disease.

This chain joins TRBV3-1 (or the pseudogene TRBV3-2) and TRBJ2-7, with TRBD2 matching 12 bases. The trim removed 3 bases at V and 3 bases at J, leaving 6 bases unmatched. The V gene's germline CDR1 is LGHDT and CDR2 YNNKEL (reference sequence). This CDR3 region has 16 residues. The CDR3 DNA follows: TGTGCCAGCAGCCAGAGACTAGCGGGGGTGATCTACGAGCAGTACTTC. Translated, it gives CASSQRLAGVIYEQYF.

The rearrangement joins TRBV11-2 to TRBJ1-3; the match to TRBD1 covers 9 bases. This CDR3 has 18 amino acids. Unmatched junction bases numbered 7, after V lost 1 base and J lost 0 bases. CDR1 SGHAT and CDR2 FQNNGV come from the germline V gene. The CDR3 region has the DNA TGTGCCAGCAGCTTAGTCCGAGACAGGGGGGACTCTGGAAACACCATATATTTT. Encoded protein: CASSLVRDRGDSGNTIYF.

The rearrangement links TRBV6-2 or TRBV6-3 to TRBJ1-1; D is unclear. Trimming shortened V by 2 bases and J by 0 bases, and 7 bases separated the two germline ends. Germline V gives CDR1 MNHEY, CDR2 SVGEGT. The CDR3 contains 14 residues. The CDR3 DNA is TGTGCCAGCAGTTACACGTACATGAACACTGAAGCTTTCTTT. Amino acid sequence: CASSYTYMNTEAFF.

The rearrangement joins TRBV19 to TRBJ2-1; 7 bases fit TRBD2. Germline V CDR1 and CDR2: LNHDA, SQIVND (reference sequence). The CDR3 length is 14 residues. J gave up 3 bases and V 6 bases, and 5 bases lay outside the gene matches. CDR3 DNA: TGTGCCAGTAGAGAGGCGGGAGTCTACAATGAGCAGTTCTTC. It yields the protein CASREAGVYNEQFF.

This chain joins TRBV3-1 (or the pseudogene TRBV3-2) and TRBJ1-3; 9 positions match TRBD1. The CDR3 covers 16 residues. Germline V gene lookup returns CDR1 LGHDT and CDR2 YNNKEL (reference sequence). The J segment lost 4 bases and the V segment lost 1 base, leaving 5 bases of the junction unmatched. CDR3 loop: CASSQALGTGGNTIYF. CDR3 DNA: TGTGCCAGCAGCCAAGCGTTAGGGACAGGGGGAAACACCATATATTTT.

This sequence joins TRBV27 and TRBJ2-7, with 8 bases that match TRBD1. CDR1 is MNHEY and CDR2 is SMNVEV in the germline V gene (reference sequence). The CDR3 runs 15 residues. V lost 5 bases and J lost 4; bases outside the gene matches: 10. The CDR3 region is CASSKTGGLRYEQYF. In DNA form, the CDR3 reads TGTGCCAGCAGTAAAACAGGGGGATTAAGGTACGAGCAGTACTTC.

The chain uses TRBV30 and TRBJ2-1, with D tentatively TRBD2 (5 bases). CDR3 length: 12 residues. Germline V CDR1 and CDR2: GTSNPN, SVGIG (reference sequence). V gave up 7 bases and J gave up 3 bases, with 10 bases separating them. CDR3 in amino acids: CALDGNYNEQFF. The CDR3 DNA is TGTGCCTTGGACGGGAACTACAATGAGCAGTTCTTC.

V gene TRBV7-5 combines with J gene TRBJ1-5. TRBV7-5 is annotated as a pseudogene. The CDR3 consists of 18 residues. The CDR3 reads CARSLWARGGKGNQPQHF. DNA of the CDR3: TGTGCCAGAAGCTTATGGGCCCGGGGGGGGAAGGGCAATCAGCCCCAGCATTTT.

The chain is built from TRBV3-1 (or the pseudogene TRBV3-2) and TRBJ1-1, with 7 bases lining up with TRBD1. Germline lookup yields CDR1 LGHDT and CDR2 YNNKEL (reference sequence). The CDR3 is 14 amino acids. Unmatched junction bases numbered 3, after V lost 1 base and J lost 4 bases. CDR3 in amino acids: CASSQVQGSTEAFF. Written as DNA, the CDR3 is TGTGCCAGCAGCCAAGTACAGGGGAGCACTGAAGCTTTCTTT.

The chain combines TRBV6-2 or TRBV6-3 with TRBJ2-5, with D possibly TRBD1 on 6 matching bases. CDR1 MNHEY and CDR2 SVGEGT come from the germline V gene. With 1 base removed from V and 3 bases from J, the gap between germline ends came to 12 bases. This CDR3 comprises 15 residues. The CDR3 reads CASSYFATGEETQYF. The CDR3 DNA reads TGTGCCAGCAGTTACTTTGCGACAGGAGAAGAGACCCAGTACTTC.

This chain uses TRBV28 with TRBJ1-4, with D possibly being TRBD1 (5 bases). Germline lookup yields CDR1 MDHEN and CDR2 SYDVKM. CDR3 size: 16 residues. Between the trimmed V and J ends, which lost 6 bases and 3 bases, there was a span of 17 bases. For the CDR3, the DNA is TGTGCCAGCAGGGCCCCAGGGTTCTTGGCTAATGAAAAACTGTTTTTT. Its protein product is CASRAPGFLANEKLFF. Full variable domain (outside the CDR3, taken from reference TRBV28 and TRBJ1-4): DVKVTQSSRYLVKRTGEKVFLECVQDMDHENMFWYRQDPGLGLRLIYFSYDVKMKEKGDIPEGYSVSREKKERFSLILESASTNQTSMYLCASRAPGFLANEKLFFGSGTQLSVL.

This chain connects TRBV19 to TRBJ2-5, with 7 bases that match TRBD1. J gave up 4 bases and V 2 bases, and 7 bases lay outside the gene matches. CDR1 and CDR2 (germline): LNHDA, SQIVND (reference sequence). This CDR3 has 15 amino acids. In DNA, the CDR3 is TGTGCCAGTAGTATACCATCGACAGGGAGAGAGACCCAGTACTTC. Translated, it gives CASSIPSTGRETQYF.